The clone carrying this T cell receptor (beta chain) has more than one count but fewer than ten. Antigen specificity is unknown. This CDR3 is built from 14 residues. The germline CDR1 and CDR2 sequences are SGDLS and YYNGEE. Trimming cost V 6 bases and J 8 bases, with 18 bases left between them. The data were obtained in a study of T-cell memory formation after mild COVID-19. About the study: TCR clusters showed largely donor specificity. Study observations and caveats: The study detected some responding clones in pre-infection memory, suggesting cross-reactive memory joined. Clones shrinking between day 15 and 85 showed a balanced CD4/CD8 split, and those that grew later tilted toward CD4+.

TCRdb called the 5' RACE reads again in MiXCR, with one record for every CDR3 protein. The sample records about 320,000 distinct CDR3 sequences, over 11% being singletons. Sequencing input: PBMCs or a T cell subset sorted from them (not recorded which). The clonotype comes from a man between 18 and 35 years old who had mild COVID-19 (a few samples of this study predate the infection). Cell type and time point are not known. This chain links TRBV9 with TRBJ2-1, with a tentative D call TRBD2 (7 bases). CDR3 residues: CASTRGGLLDEQFF. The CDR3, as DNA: TGTGCCAGCACGAGGGGGGGCCTCTTGGATGAGCAGTTCTTC.